The clone carrying this T cell receptor beta chain was seen at least ten times. Antigen: not known. TCRdb used MiXCR to reprocess the reads, holding one entry per CDR3 protein. Of approximately 150,000 distinct CDR3 sequences listed, 6.5% are singletons. J was trimmed by 4 bases and V by 2 bases; bases with no gene match: 8. The length of the CDR3 is 16 residues. Germline-derived CDR1 and CDR2 are MNHEY and SVGAGI. This entry comes from a study of T cell repertoires in cytomegalovirus infection. For the study at large: CMV infection together with matching HLA type was indicated by public TCR beta signatures. Study results and caveats: There were carriers of CMV plus the relevant HLA, and cumulative public TCR beta family frequency identified them.

Source material: PBMCs. The sequence came from a human donor in good health (CMV status not recorded). Some clones in this sample may be carry-over from other donors' samples. The V gene is TRBV6-5, the J gene TRBJ1-2; 9 positions agree with TRBD1. The CDR3 is CASSYTGTGSGYGYTF. The CDR3 nucleotides read TGTGCCAGCAGTTACACCGGGACAGGGAGCGGCTATGGCTACACCTTC.